What follows are 17 T cell receptor beta chains derived from one specimen sequenced in a study of blood T cell repertoires in COVID-19. Assay used: immunoSEQ multiplex PCR; TCRdb lists only in-frame clones, some missing. This repertoire shows hundreds of thousands of clones, 85% to 90% found once; its top ten account for about 1.6%. Material: peripheral blood. These receptors were obtained from a woman aged 40 to 50 who had recovered from COVID-19.

This clone has more than one count but fewer than ten. The chain carries TRBV3-1 (or the pseudogene TRBV3-2) and TRBJ2-3; TRBD2 aligns across 8 bases. Germline V gene data show CDR1 as LGHDT and CDR2 as YNNKEL (reference sequence). V gave up 8 bases and J gave up 4 bases; unmatched junction bases: 11. The CDR3 runs 15 residues. The DNA of the CDR3 is TGTGCCAGCGCCCCCCCGGGACTAGGAGCAGATACGCAGTATTTT. It encodes CASAPPGLGADTQYF.

This sequence joins TRBV20-1 and TRBJ1-4; D might be TRBD1 (5 bases). Germline values: CDR1 DFQATT, CDR2 SNEGSKA (reference sequence). The CDR3 extends over 11 amino acids. With 5 bases removed from V and 11 bases from J, the gap between germline ends came to 12 bases. The CDR3: CSAGERGKLFF. As DNA, the CDR3 is TGCAGTGCTGGGGAGCGGGGGAAACTGTTTTTT.

The chain uses TRBV5-4 and TRBJ2-7; 10 bases match TRBD1. The CDR3 extends over 15 amino acids. V was pared by 4 bases and J by 0 bases, with 4 bases of the junction left unmatched. The germline gives CDR1 SGHNT, CDR2 YYREEE (reference sequence). For the CDR3, the DNA is TGTGCCAGCAGCAGTAGGACAGGGGGCTCCTACGAGCAGTACTTC. Translating gives CASSSRTGGSYEQYF. Full variable domain (missing parts from reference TRBV5-4 and TRBJ2-7): ETGVTQSPTHLIKTRGQQVTLRCSSQSGHNTVSWYQQALGQGPQFIFQYYREEENGRGNFPPRFSGLQFPNYSSELNVNALELDDSALYLCASSSRTGGSYEQYFGPGTRLTVT.

This clone has a single count. The V gene is TRBV29-1, the J gene TRBJ1-2; no clear D gene. The V and J ends lost 3 bases and 8 bases respectively, with 13 bases between them. The CDR3 is made up of 12 amino acids. The germline CDR1 and CDR2 sequences are SQVTM and ANQGSEA. In DNA form, the CDR3 reads TGCAGCGTTGATTTCCGGTCTGTGGGCTACACCTTC. This translates into CSVDFRSVGYTF.

This chain connects TRBV9 to TRBJ2-3; TRBD2 matches at 7 bases. The CDR3 totals 17 residues. V lost 4 bases to trimming and J lost 0 bases; unmatched junction nucleotides: 11. Germline assignment: CDR1 SGDLS and CDR2 YYNGEE. CDR3 loop: CASSPRVAGISTDTQYF. CDR3 coding DNA: TGTGCCAGCAGCCCCCGGGTAGCGGGTATTAGCACAGATACGCAGTATTTT.

The V and J genes are TRBV7-9 and TRBJ1-4; D is unclear. The CDR3 is 17 residues long. With 1 base removed from V and 5 bases from J, the gap between germline ends came to 17 bases. Germline assignment: CDR1 SEHNR and CDR2 FQNEAQ (reference sequence). DNA of the CDR3: TGTGCCAGCAGCTTAGATGAGCTAGGACTCCGGAATGAAAAACTGTTTTTT. Translation: CASSLDELGLRNEKLFF.

The J gene is TRBJ2-3, the V gene TRBV27; D perhaps matches TRBD2 (6 bases). The V gene lost 3 bases and the J gene lost 4 bases, with 11 bases spanning the gap. This CDR3 is built from 14 residues. Looked up from germline, CDR1 is MNHEY and CDR2 is SMNVEV (reference sequence). The CDR3 sequence: CASSFFPGADTQYF. The CDR3 DNA follows: TGTGCCAGCAGTTTCTTTCCGGGGGCAGATACGCAGTATTTT.

V is TRBV11-2 and J is TRBJ1-1, with 7 bases lining up with TRBD1. Germline V gene sequence: CDR1 SGHAT, CDR2 FQNNGV. The CDR3 loop spans 17 amino acids. With V trimmed by 5 bases and J by 4 bases, 16 bases remained unmatched. CDR3 residues: CASSPGGTAISGTEAFF. The CDR3 DNA sequence: TGTGCCAGCAGCCCAGGAGGGACAGCCATATCGGGCACTGAAGCTTTCTTT.

The V and J genes are TRBV14 and TRBJ2-1; 11 bases fit TRBD1. Germline V CDR1 and CDR2: SGHDN, FVKESK. This CDR3 region has 21 residues. The V gene end was trimmed by 1 base and the J gene end by 3 bases; junction bases not matched to a gene: 17. The CDR3 here is CASSQALFDVWGTGGYNEQFF. DNA for the CDR3: TGTGCCAGCAGCCAAGCACTGTTCGATGTTTGGGGGACAGGGGGCTACAATGAGCAGTTCTTC.

The J gene is TRBJ1-5, the V gene TRBV6-2 or TRBV6-3; D is possibly TRBD1 (5 bases). Germline lookup yields CDR1 MNHEY and CDR2 SVGEGT. With 2 bases removed from V and 4 bases from J, the gap between germline ends came to 9 bases. CDR3 size: 14 residues. The CDR3 region is CASSYVTENQPQHF. The CDR3 nucleotides read TGTGCCAGCAGTTACGTGACAGAGAATCAGCCCCAGCATTTT.

The chain links TRBV6-1 to TRBJ1-1; 9 bases line up with TRBD1. CDR1 is MNHNS and CDR2 is SASEGT in the germline V gene. The trim removed 4 bases at V and 4 bases at J, leaving 16 bases unmatched. This CDR3 is 18 amino acids long. CDR3 protein: CASSAPTGTGKWATEAFF. The CDR3 nucleotides are TGTGCCAGCAGTGCCCCGACCGGGACAGGGAAATGGGCCACTGAAGCTTTCTTT.

CDR3 in amino acids: CASSQGVAWANTEAFF. The CDR3 coding sequence is TGTGCCAGCAGCCAAGGAGTTGCCTGGGCGAACACTGAAGCTTTCTTT. V gene TRBV3-1 (or the pseudogene TRBV3-2) combines with J gene TRBJ1-1; D ambiguous. CDR3 length equals 16 residues. Trimming removed 1 base at V and 1 base at J, with 13 bases between. CDR1 is LGHDT, CDR2 YNNKEL, per germline (reference sequence).

CDR3: CAWGQGARGYTF. CDR3 DNA: TGTGCCTGGGGACAGGGGGCTCGGGGCTACACCTTC. This chain joins TRBV30 and TRBJ1-2; 11 nucleotides match TRBD1. This CDR3 is 12 amino acids long. In germline, CDR1 is GTSNPN, CDR2 SVGIG (reference sequence). V was pared by 5 bases and J by 8 bases, with 4 bases of the junction left unmatched. The full variable domain, its missing parts supplied by reference TRBV30 and TRBJ1-2, is SQTIHQWPATLVQPVGSPLSLECTVEGTSNPNLYWYRQAAGRGLQLLFYSVGIGQISSEVPQNLSASRPQDRQFILSSKKLLLSDSGFYLCAWGQGARGYTFGSGTRLTVV.

The genes are TRBV18 and TRBJ2-5; D is uncertain. CDR1 and CDR2 from the germline V gene are KGHSH and LQKENI. The CDR3 contains 12 residues. The V end was cut by 1 base, the J end by 4 bases, with 4 bases between. DNA of the CDR3: TGTGCCAGCTCACCACGAGCAGAGACCCAGTACTTC. It encodes CASSPRAETQYF.

V and J are TRBV10-3 and TRBJ2-7; 9 positions agree with TRBD2. With V trimmed by 6 bases and J by 4 bases, 7 bases remained unmatched. The CDR3 runs 14 residues. CDR1 ENHRY and CDR2 SYGVKD come from the germline V gene. CDR3 bases: TGTGCCATCAGCGGTGGCGGGGGGGAGTACGAGCAGTACTTC. Protein product: CAISGGGGEYEQYF.

J is TRBJ2-2 and V is TRBV5-4, with 8 positions matching TRBD1. The ends lost 5 bases at V and 3 bases at J; junction bases unmatched: 3. Looked up from germline, CDR1 is SGHNT and CDR2 is YYREEE (reference sequence). The CDR3 is made up of 14 amino acids. The CDR3 nucleotides read TGTGCCAGCAGGACAGGGGTTGACACCGGGGAGCTGTTTTTT. Translated, it gives CASRTGVDTGELFF.

V and J are TRBV15 and TRBJ1-4; the D gene is possibly TRBD1 (5 bases). The CDR3 is 19 residues long. Per the germline V gene, CDR1 is LNHNV and CDR2 is YYDKDF (reference sequence). Trimming took off 1 base at V and 0 bases at J, with 18 bases between the two ends. The CDR3 DNA sequence: TGTGCCACCAGCAGAGGTTGGATTGGTGGGACTTCAACTAATGAAAAACTGTTTTTT. Protein sequence: CATSRGWIGGTSTNEKLFF.